This is a list of T cell receptor beta chains from one sample in a study of blood T cell repertoires in COVID-19. TCRdb's copy holds only in-frame clones and misses some; the assay was immunoSEQ multiplex PCR. The profile covers some 150,000 clones, with around 91% appearing a single time and less than 4% taken by the ten largest. The sequenced sample was peripheral blood. These receptors all stem from a woman between 55 and 75 years old with active COVID-19. CDR3s include the opening cysteine and the closing phenylalanine or tryptophan. The D gene is left open where the match is weak. A clone size is listed for some rows: how often the clone was seen (once, few, many), or a class if it is expanded.

once | TRBJ1-6 | TRBD1 | TRBV27 | CASRIGTATGNSPLHF | TGTGCCAGCAGAATCGGGACAGCGACTGGCAATTCACCCCTCCACTTT
NA | TRBJ2-5 | TRBD1 | TRBV28 | CASRRQGRETQYF | TGTGCCAGCAGGAGACAGGGGAGGGAGACCCAGTACTTC
NA | TRBJ1-1 | TRBD1 | TRBV27 | CASAAFPGGEEAFF | TGTGCCAGCGCCGCCTTCCCAGGGGGCGAGGAAGCTTTCTTT
NA | TRBJ2-1 | NA | TRBV3-1/TRBV3-2 | CASSHWVGQPSEQFF | TGTGCCAGCAGCCATTGGGTGGGCCAACCATCCGAGCAGTTCTTC
NA | TRBJ2-5 | NA | TRBV30 | CAWSVGSIGRETQYF | TGTGCCTGGAGCGTCGGGAGTATCGGGCGTGAGACCCAGTACTTC
NA | TRBJ2-1 | TRBD2 | TRBV9 | CASSVVKSGTSGSNEQFF | TGTGCCAGCAGCGTAGTCAAAAGTGGGACTAGCGGGAGCAATGAGCAGTTCTTC
few | TRBJ2-7 | TRBD2 | TRBV28 | CASSSASGSYEQYF | TGTGCCAGCAGTTCCGCCAGCGGGAGCTACGAGCAGTACTTC
NA | TRBJ2-1 | TRBD1 | TRBV2 | CASSERGQGLRGEQFF | TGTGCCAGCAGTGAACGGGGACAGGGACTAAGGGGTGAGCAGTTCTTC
NA | TRBJ2-2 | TRBD2 | TRBV5-1 | CASSLGLAGGAGELFF | TGCGCCAGCAGCTTGGGACTAGCGGGAGGTGCCGGGGAGCTGTTTTTT
NA | TRBJ1-1 | TRBD1 | TRBV19 | CASTQGQGGAEAFF | TGTGCCAGTACCCAAGGACAGGGGGGGGCTGAAGCTTTCTTT
NA | TRBJ2-1 | TRBD1 | TRBV7-3 | CASSPRTGLNNEQFF | TGTGCCAGCAGCCCGCGGACAGGGCTAAACAATGAGCAGTTCTTC
NA | TRBJ1-3 | NA | TRBV4-3 | CASSQTTGNTIYF | TGCGCCAGCAGCCAGACAACTGGAAACACCATATATTTT
once | TRBJ2-3 | TRBD2 | TRBV4-2 | CASSQAPAGGPDTQYF | TGTGCCAGCAGCCAAGCCCCAGCGGGAGGGCCGGATACGCAGTATTTT
NA | TRBJ2-3 | TRBD1 | TRBV5-1 | CASSRSGTAADTQYF | TGCGCCAGCAGCCGTTCCGGGACAGCGGCAGATACGCAGTATTTT
NA | TRBJ1-1 | TRBD1 | TRBV18 | CASSRGQGATSTEAFF | TGTGCCAGCTCAAGGGGACAGGGGGCTACGAGCACTGAAGCTTTCTTT
NA | TRBJ2-6 | NA | TRBV18 | CASSPLGSAGANVLTF | TGTGCCAGCTCACCATTAGGAAGCGCCGGGGCCAACGTCCTGACTTTC
NA | TRBJ2-3 | TRBD2 | TRBV28 | CASSPSLWTSGANTQYF | TGTGCCAGCAGTCCCTCCCTATGGACTAGCGGGGCCAATACGCAGTATTTT
NA | TRBJ2-1 | NA | TRBV4-3 | CASSQFLLPPYNEQFF | TGCGCCAGCAGCCAATTCTTGCTACCTCCCTACAATGAGCAGTTCTTC
NA | TRBJ2-7 | TRBD2 | TRBV18 | CASSPPTSGPYEQYF | TGTGCCAGCTCACCACCAACTAGCGGGCCCTACGAGCAGTACTTC
NA | TRBJ2-5 | NA | TRBV28 | CASSLAGRETQYF | TGTGCCAGCAGTTTAGCGGGAAGGGAGACCCAGTACTTC
NA | TRBJ1-3 | NA | TRBV3-1/TRBV3-2 | CASSQGWGGGNTIYF | TGTGCCAGCAGCCAAGGCTGGGGGGGTGGAAACACCATATATTTT
NA | TRBJ1-1 | NA | TRBV5-5 | CASSLYQTGLNTEAFF | TGTGCCAGCAGCTTATACCAGACAGGCCTGAACACTGAAGCTTTCTTT
NA | TRBJ1-2 | NA | TRBV30 | CAWARGYGYTF | TGTGCCTGGGCTCGGGGGTATGGCTACACCTTC
NA | TRBJ1-6 | TRBD1 | TRBV18 | CASSPGQGGNSPLHF | TGTGCCAGCTCACCCGGACAGGGAGGGAATTCACCCCTCCACTTT
NA | TRBJ2-7 | TRBD1 | TRBV27 | CASSLYGGGTGWSYEQYF | TGTGCCAGCAGTTTATATGGGGGCGGGACAGGGTGGTCCTACGAGCAGTACTTC
once | TRBJ2-3 | NA | TRBV5-8 | CASSPGSRGVITDTQYF | TGTGCCAGCAGCCCAGGCTCGCGCGGGGTTATCACAGATACGCAGTATTTT
NA | TRBJ2-7 | NA | TRBV5-8 | CASSPDGDLPYEQYF | TGTGCCAGCAGCCCAGACGGGGATTTGCCCTACGAGCAGTACTTC
NA | TRBJ1-4 | NA | TRBV7-9 | CASRDYGPGLTTNEKLFF | TGTGCCAGCAGAGACTACGGGCCGGGACTAACAACTAATGAAAAACTGTTTTTT
NA | TRBJ1-5 | TRBD1 | TRBV6-2/TRBV6-3 | CASSRDREQPQHF | TGTGCCAGCAGCCGGGACAGGGAACAGCCCCAGCATTTT
NA | TRBJ2-1 | TRBD2 | TRBV7-9 | CASSLNEIGTSVYNEQFF | TGTGCCAGCAGCTTAAATGAAATCGGGACTAGCGTCTACAATGAGCAGTTCTTC
NA | TRBJ2-1 | TRBD2 | TRBV5-1 | CASSVLAGAGNEQFF | TGCGCCAGCAGCGTACTAGCGGGAGCCGGCAATGAGCAGTTCTTC
NA | TRBJ2-1 | TRBD2 | TRBV7-9 | CASRLAGEYNEQFF | TGTGCCAGCAGACTAGCGGGGGAATACAATGAGCAGTTCTTC
NA | TRBJ2-7 | TRBD2 | TRBV19 | CASSYSGGPGAYEQYF | TGTGCCAGTAGTTATTCGGGGGGGCCAGGGGCCTACGAGCAGTACTTC
NA | TRBJ1-5 | TRBD1 | TRBV9 | CASSVGAGGYNQPQHF | TGTGCCAGCAGCGTAGGCGCAGGGGGCTACAATCAGCCCCAGCATTTT
NA | TRBJ1-6 | NA | TRBV30 | CAWRGGANNNSPLHF | TGTGCCTGGAGGGGGGGGGCCAACAATAATTCACCCCTCCACTTT
NA | TRBJ2-5 | NA | TRBV2 | CASSLSWETQYF | TGTGCCAGCAGCCTCAGTTGGGAGACCCAGTACTTC
NA | TRBJ2-2 | NA | TRBV7-3 | CASSLTGEKGRTGELFF | TGTGCCAGCAGCTTAACCGGGGAAAAGGGTAGGACCGGGGAGCTGTTTTTT
NA | TRBJ2-5 | TRBD2 | TRBV9 | CASSTGLAGVETQYF | TGTGCCAGCAGCACAGGACTAGCGGGAGTAGAGACCCAGTACTTC
NA | TRBJ2-7 | TRBD2 | TRBV10-1 | CASSFSGKSPHEQYF | TGCGCCAGCAGCTTTAGCGGGAAGTCCCCCCACGAGCAGTACTTC
NA | TRBJ1-2 | NA | TRBV5-6 | CASSFVDSRRSEGYTF | TGTGCCAGCAGCTTCGTTGACAGTCGTCGCAGTGAGGGCTACACCTTC